These T cell receptor beta chains were read from a single sample in a study of CD8 T cell repertoires and HIV-1 epitope variants. Sequencing was performed with immunoSEQ multiplex PCR; in TCRdb, only in-frame clones are kept and a portion is missing. The sample includes 80,000 to 95,000 clones, just under 75% seen only once; the top ten take roughly 26%. Sequences were obtained from uncultured baseline CD8+ T cells from peripheral blood mononuclear cells (PBMCs). These TCRs come from a male donor with HIV. CDR3s leave out the opening cysteine and the closing phenylalanine or tryptophan.

CDR3 length: 10
V gene: TRBV7-9
CDR3 protein: ASSSYPYEQY

CDR3 length: 11
V gene: TRBV7-2
CDR3 protein: ASRLQGEDTQY

CDR3 length: 12
V gene: TRBV2
CDR3 protein: ASNPGQVQETQY

CDR3 length: 13
V gene: TRBV19
CDR3 protein: ASSMMGIGTDTQY

CDR3 length: 10
V gene: TRBV7-9
CDR3 protein: ASSIATDTQY

CDR3 length: 12
V gene: TRBV19
CDR3 protein: ASSHQGDWETQY

CDR3 length: 17
V gene: TRBV7-9
CDR3 protein: ASSFPGLAGGPFGYEQY

CDR3 length: 15
V gene: TRBV4-1
CDR3 protein: ASSEDRGELGTGELF

CDR3 length: 11
V gene: TRBV28
CDR3 protein: ASSSGGQETQY

CDR3 length: 12
V gene: TRBV4-3
CDR3 protein: ASSQVRENYEQY

CDR3 length: 12
V gene: TRBV30
CDR3 protein: AWRWDRGGSEAF

CDR3 length: 14
V gene: TRBV19
CDR3 protein: ASTDHDRGTNSPLH

CDR3 length: 13
V gene: TRBV6-1
CDR3 protein: ASKSPGQGAGELF

CDR3 length: 13
V gene: TRBV19
CDR3 protein: ASSPGLLGGNTIY

CDR3 length: 14
V gene: TRBV15
CDR3 protein: ATSRDLAGDWNEQF

CDR3 length: 12
V gene: TRBV27
CDR3 protein: ASSFGRAWDEQY

CDR3 length: 11
V gene: TRBV27
CDR3 protein: ASSWSPGNTIY

CDR3 length: 14
V gene: TRBV6-6
CDR3 protein: ASSYGDSGAQETQY

CDR3 length: 13
V gene: TRBV5-6
CDR3 protein: ASSPGTGAQETQY

CDR3 length: 11
V gene: TRBV5-1
CDR3 protein: ASSLGSTDTQY

CDR3 length: 12
V gene: TRBV11-2
CDR3 protein: ASSLDGDISGAF

CDR3 length: 10
V gene: TRBV6-1
CDR3 protein: ASRGPGNTIY

CDR3 length: 12
V gene: TRBV14
CDR3 protein: ASSQGPIPYEQY

CDR3 length: 14
V gene: TRBV5-4
CDR3 protein: ASSSQEGRQGVLMY

CDR3 length: 13
V gene: TRBV5-4
CDR3 protein: ASSGTSGGDNEQF

CDR3 length: 14
V gene: TRBV5-5
CDR3 protein: ASSATGYPSNQPQH

CDR3 length: 17
V gene: TRBV9
CDR3 protein: ASSVGGGRTGGSTDTQY

CDR3 length: 10
V gene: TRBV4-1
CDR3 protein: ASSQVGREQY

CDR3 length: 11
V gene: TRBV2
CDR3 protein: AGRLAGPHEQF

CDR3 length: 11
V gene: TRBV13
CDR3 protein: ASSLGSSYEQY

CDR3 length: 13
V gene: TRBV18
CDR3 protein: ASSPPSAGGNEQF

CDR3 length: 13
V gene: TRBV4-3
CDR3 protein: ASSQGLDRVYGYT

CDR3 length: 12
V gene: TRBV7-2
CDR3 protein: ASSSSSVGETQY

CDR3 length: 13
V gene: TRBV5-1
CDR3 protein: ASSTRTGGADTQY

CDR3 length: 11
V gene: TRBV19
CDR3 protein: ASRARGEETQY

CDR3 length: 11
V gene: TRBV19
CDR3 protein: ASSVGALYEQY

CDR3 length: 14
V gene: TRBV10-3
CDR3 protein: AISEHGQGATTEAF

CDR3 length: 13
V gene: TRBV27
CDR3 protein: ASSLSLAGAQEQY

CDR3 length: 13
V gene: TRBV18
CDR3 protein: ASSRDRGPDEKLF

CDR3 length: 9
V gene: TRBV2
CDR3 protein: ASSPEYEQY

CDR3 length: 13
V gene: TRBV27
CDR3 protein: ASSLQGRANEKLF

CDR3 length: 12
V gene: TRBV12-2
CDR3 protein: ASRPQGKGYEQY

CDR3 length: 13
V gene: TRBV28
CDR3 protein: ASSGGLRGTDTQY

CDR3 length: 13
V gene: TRBV5-8
CDR3 protein: ASRQGGWEVYEQY

CDR3 length: 13
V gene: TRBV6-4
CDR3 protein: ASSVTRDRRNEQF

CDR3 length: 11
V gene: TRBV29-1
CDR3 protein: SVVSSSTDTQY

CDR3 length: 12
V gene: TRBV19
CDR3 protein: ASADWIATGELF

CDR3 length: 11
V gene: TRBV18
CDR3 protein: ASSPGANTEAF

CDR3 length: 12
V gene: TRBV7-9
CDR3 protein: ASSLAAGTGELF

CDR3 length: 12
V gene: TRBV19
CDR3 protein: ASSVLTGGTEAF

CDR3 length: 13
V gene: TRBV5-1
CDR3 protein: ASSSRTGHTYEQY

CDR3 length: 13
V gene: TRBV27
CDR3 protein: ASTWSRTSTDTQY

CDR3 length: 12
V gene: TRBV19
CDR3 protein: ATSAPGIGQPQH

CDR3 length: 10
V gene: TRBV7-8
CDR3 protein: ASSLRRREQF

CDR3 length: 12
V gene: TRBV4-3
CDR3 protein: ASSQGRGADTQY

CDR3 length: 13
V gene: TRBV4-1
CDR3 protein: ASSQVYRPNQPQH

CDR3 length: 12
V gene: TRBV28
CDR3 protein: ASSLGTPAYEQY

CDR3 length: 9
V gene: TRBV7-9
CDR3 protein: ASSDWETQY

CDR3 length: 11
V gene: TRBV7-2
CDR3 protein: ASRGGFSNEQF

CDR3 length: 12
V gene: TRBV6-6
CDR3 protein: ASSVGDAYNEQF